This T cell receptor (beta chain) was identified in a study of blood T cell repertoires in COVID-19. Across the study: Acute-phase and convalescent COVID-19 samples originated in the United States, Italy and Spain. Sources were T cells, B-cell-depleted T cells, or PBMCs; the material itself was cDNA or gDNA.

Sequenced by immunoSEQ multiplex PCR; TCRdb stores in-frame clones only, minus some. Here the sample spans under 300,000 clones, 70% to 85% being singletons. Trimming shortened V by 10 bases and J by 0 bases, and 17 bases separated the two germline ends. The germline CDR1 and CDR2 sequences are MDHEN and SYDVKM. CDR3 length equals 15 residues. This receptor was obtained from a human donor with COVID-19, enrolled during active disease. The donor label of this sample is uncertain. The chain has TRBV28 and TRBJ2-3; possible D gene TRBD2, 6 bases. The sample consisted of peripheral blood. CDR3 sequence (DNA): TGTGCCACCAGCCAGCGGCGGGGAAGCACAGATACGCAGTATTTT. Translating it yields CATSQRRGSTDTQYF.